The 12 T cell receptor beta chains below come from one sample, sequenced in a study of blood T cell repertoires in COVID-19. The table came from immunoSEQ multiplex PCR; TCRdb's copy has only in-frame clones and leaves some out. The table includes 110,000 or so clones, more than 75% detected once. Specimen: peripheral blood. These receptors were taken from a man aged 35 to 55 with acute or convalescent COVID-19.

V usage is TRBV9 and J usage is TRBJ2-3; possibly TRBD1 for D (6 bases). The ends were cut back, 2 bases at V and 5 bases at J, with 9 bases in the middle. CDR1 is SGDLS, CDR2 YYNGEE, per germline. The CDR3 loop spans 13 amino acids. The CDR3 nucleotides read TGTGCCAGCAGCGTCCAGGGGCTAGATACGCAGTATTTT. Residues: CASSVQGLDTQYF.

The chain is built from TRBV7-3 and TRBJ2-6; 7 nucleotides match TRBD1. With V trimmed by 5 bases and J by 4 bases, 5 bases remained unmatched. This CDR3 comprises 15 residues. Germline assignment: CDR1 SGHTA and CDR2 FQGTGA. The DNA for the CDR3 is TGTGCCAGCAGCGCACAGGGGTCCGGGGCCAACGTCCTGACTTTC. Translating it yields CASSAQGSGANVLTF.

Written as DNA, the CDR3 is TGTGCCAGCAGTGAAGGAGGGGGCGGGTATAATTCACCCCTCCACTTT. Its translation: CASSEGGGGYNSPLHF. The chain is built from TRBV25-1 and TRBJ1-6; the match to TRBD1 covers 7 bases. CDR1 is MGHDK and CDR2 is SYGVNS in the germline V gene. The V gene end was trimmed by 2 bases and the J gene end by 4 bases; junction bases not matched to a gene: 5. This CDR3 is 16 amino acids long.

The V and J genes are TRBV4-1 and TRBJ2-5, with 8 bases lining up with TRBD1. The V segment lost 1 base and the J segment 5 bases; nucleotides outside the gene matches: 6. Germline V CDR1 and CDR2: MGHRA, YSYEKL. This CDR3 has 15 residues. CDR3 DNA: TGCGCCAGCAGCCAAGCGTCAACAGGGGGGGAGACCCAGTACTTC. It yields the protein CASSQASTGGETQYF.

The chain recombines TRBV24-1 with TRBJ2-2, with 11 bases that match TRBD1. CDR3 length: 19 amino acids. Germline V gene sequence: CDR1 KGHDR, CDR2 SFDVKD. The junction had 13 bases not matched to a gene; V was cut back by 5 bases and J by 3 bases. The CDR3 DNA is TGTGCCACCAGTGGTCGGTTCCACGGGACAGGGGGATACACCGGGGAGCTGTTTTTT. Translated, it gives CATSGRFHGTGGYTGELFF.

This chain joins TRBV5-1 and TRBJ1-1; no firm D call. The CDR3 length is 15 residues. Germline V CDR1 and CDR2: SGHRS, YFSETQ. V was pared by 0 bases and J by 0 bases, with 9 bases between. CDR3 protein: CASSLALRVNTEAFF. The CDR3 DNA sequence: TGCGCCAGCAGCTTGGCCCTCCGGGTGAACACTGAAGCTTTCTTT.

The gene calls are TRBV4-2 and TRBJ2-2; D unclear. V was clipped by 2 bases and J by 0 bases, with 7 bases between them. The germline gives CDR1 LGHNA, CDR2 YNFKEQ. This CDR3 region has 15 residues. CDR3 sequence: CASSQFGSNTGELFF. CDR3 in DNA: TGTGCCAGCAGCCAATTCGGTTCGAACACCGGGGAGCTGTTTTTT.

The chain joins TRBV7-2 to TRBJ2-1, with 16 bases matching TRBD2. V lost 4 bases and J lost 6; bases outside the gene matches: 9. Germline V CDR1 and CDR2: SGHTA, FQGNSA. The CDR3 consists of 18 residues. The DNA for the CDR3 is TGTGCCAGCAGCTCCATATACGGGACTAGCGGGGGGGCCAATGAGCAGTTCTTC. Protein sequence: CASSSIYGTSGGANEQFF.

DNA for the CDR3: TGCGCCAGCAGCATTGACAGGGGGCCCTACGAGCAGTACTTC. Protein product: CASSIDRGPYEQYF. The chain links TRBV5-1 to TRBJ2-7, with 10 bases identical to TRBD1. The CDR3 runs 14 residues. The germline V gene encodes CDR1 SGHRS and CDR2 YFSETQ. The V and J ends lost 4 bases and 2 bases, in that order; junction bases with no gene match: 3.

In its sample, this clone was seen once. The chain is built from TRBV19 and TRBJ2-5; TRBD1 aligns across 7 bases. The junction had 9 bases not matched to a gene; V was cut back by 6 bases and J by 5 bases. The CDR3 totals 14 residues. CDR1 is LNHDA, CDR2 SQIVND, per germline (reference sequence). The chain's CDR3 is CASRTDRVGETQYF. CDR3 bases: TGTGCCAGTAGAACCGACAGGGTAGGGGAGACCCAGTACTTC.

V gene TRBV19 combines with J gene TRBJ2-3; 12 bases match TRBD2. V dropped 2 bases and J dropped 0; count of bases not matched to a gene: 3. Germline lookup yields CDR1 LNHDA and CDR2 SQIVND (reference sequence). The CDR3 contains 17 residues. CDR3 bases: TGTGCCAGTAGTATACCCGGACTAGCGGGAAGCACAGATACGCAGTATTTT. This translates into CASSIPGLAGSTDTQYF.

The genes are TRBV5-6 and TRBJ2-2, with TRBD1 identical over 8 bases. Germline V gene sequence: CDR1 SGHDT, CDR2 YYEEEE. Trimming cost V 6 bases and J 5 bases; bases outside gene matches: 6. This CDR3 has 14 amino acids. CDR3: CASKRQGKTGELFF. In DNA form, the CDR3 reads TGTGCCAGCAAGAGACAGGGGAAAACCGGGGAGCTGTTTTTT.